This T cell receptor beta chain was identified during a study of early T cells in non-severe SARS-CoV-2 infection. Trimming stripped 5 bases from V and 8 bases from J, with 15 bases between. The CDR3 extends over 13 amino acids. Attachment of unique molecular identifiers to individual cDNA molecules was performed. In TCRdb, the 5' RACE reads were re-called with MiXCR into one record per CDR3 protein. There are about 36,000 distinct CDR3 sequences in the sample; roughly 9.7% occur only once, and about 12% lies in the top ten. The chain links TRBV12-3 or TRBV12-4 to TRBJ1-2, with D tentatively TRBD1 (5 bases). This TCR came from an adult who was a healthcare worker with PCR-confirmed SARS-CoV-2 infection or an uninfected control (not recorded which). The specimen was whole blood. The CDR3 spells CASSPGTKGGYTF. The CDR3 nucleotides are TGTGCCAGCAGTCCCGGGACCAAAGGCGGCTACACCTTC.